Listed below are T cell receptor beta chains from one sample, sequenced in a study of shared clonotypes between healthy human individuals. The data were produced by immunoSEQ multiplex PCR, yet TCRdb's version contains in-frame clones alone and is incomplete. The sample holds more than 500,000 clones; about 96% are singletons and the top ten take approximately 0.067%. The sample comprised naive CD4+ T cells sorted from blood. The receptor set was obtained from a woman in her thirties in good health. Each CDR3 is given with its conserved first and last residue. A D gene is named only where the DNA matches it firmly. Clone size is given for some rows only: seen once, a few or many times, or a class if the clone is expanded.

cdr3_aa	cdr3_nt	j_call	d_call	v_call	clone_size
CASSQDPSGAGDTDTQYF	TGCGCCAGCAGCCAAGATCCCTCGGGTGCGGGAGACACAGATACGCAGTATTTT	TRBJ2-3	TRBD2	TRBV4-1	once
CASSITGTTNEKLFF	TGCGCCAGCAGCATTACAGGGACCACTAATGAAAAACTGTTTTTT	TRBJ1-4	NA	TRBV5-1	NA
CASSRLLAGESGELFF	TGTGCCAGCAGCCGCCTACTAGCGGGAGAATCCGGGGAGCTGTTTTTT	TRBJ2-2	TRBD2	TRBV5-8	once
CASSTLRADRGKRYTF	TGTGCCAGTAGTACTTTGAGGGCGGACAGGGGTAAACGCTACACCTTC	TRBJ1-2	TRBD1	TRBV19	NA
CASSVAASGNTIYF	TGTGCCAGCAGCGTAGCGGCCTCTGGAAACACCATATATTTT	TRBJ1-3	NA	TRBV9	NA
CASSPRAARWTGELFF	TGTGCCAGCAGCCCAAGGGCGGCCCGGTGGACCGGGGAGCTGTTTTTT	TRBJ2-2	NA	TRBV2	NA
CASSSVAGAPDTQYF	TGTGCCAGCAGTTCCGTAGCGGGAGCCCCAGATACGCAGTATTTT	TRBJ2-3	TRBD2	TRBV27	NA
CASSPGLAGKQFF	TGCGCCAGCAGCCCCGGACTAGCGGGTAAGCAGTTCTTC	TRBJ2-1	TRBD2	TRBV4-1	NA
CASSPGTIGIGQYF	TGTGCCAGTAGCCCCGGGACCATAGGGATCGGGCAGTACTTC	TRBJ2-7	NA	TRBV19	NA
CAISGQVGSYTF	TGTGCCATCAGTGGCCAGGTCGGTAGCTACACCTTC	TRBJ1-2	NA	TRBV10-3	NA
CASSYYSYEQYF	TGTGCCAGCAGCTACTACAGCTACGAGCAGTACTTC	TRBJ2-7	NA	TRBV13	NA
CASSLRGAYHATNEKLFF	TGTGCCAGCAGTTTAAGAGGGGCGTATCATGCAACTAATGAAAAACTGTTTTTT	TRBJ1-4	NA	TRBV7-9	NA
CASSPGGTNTGELFF	TGTGCCAGCAGCCCCGGGGGGACGAACACCGGGGAGCTGTTTTTT	TRBJ2-2	TRBD2	TRBV5-4	NA
CASSYCVSGVYEQYF	TGTGCCAGCAGTTACTGTGTCTCGGGAGTTTACGAGCAGTACTTC	TRBJ2-7	NA	TRBV6-8	NA
CASSQGRGNTGELFF	TGTGCCAGCAGCCAGGGGAGGGGGAACACCGGGGAGCTGTTTTTT	TRBJ2-2	TRBD2	TRBV4-2	NA
CASSLLFGVSNTGELFF	TGTGCCAGCAGCCTCCTCTTTGGGGTCTCCAACACCGGGGAGCTGTTTTTT	TRBJ2-2	NA	TRBV11-2	NA
CASSYREASTDTQYF	TGCGCCAGCAGCTACAGGGAGGCTAGCACAGATACGCAGTATTTT	TRBJ2-3	NA	TRBV4-1	NA
CASKRLAVPGDEQFF	TGTGCCAGCAAGCGACTAGCGGTACCGGGGGATGAGCAGTTCTTC	TRBJ2-1	TRBD2	TRBV2	NA
CASSLSHSFHEQYF	TGTGCCAGCAGTTTATCACACTCCTTTCACGAGCAGTACTTC	TRBJ2-7	NA	TRBV28	NA
CASSFGASSYEQYF	TGTGCCAGCAGTTTTGGGGCGAGCTCCTACGAGCAGTACTTC	TRBJ2-7	NA	TRBV28	NA